This TCR beta chain was profiled in a study of blood T cell repertoires in COVID-19 (dated by TCRdb to the early 2020s). At the level of the whole study: Samples from collaborators originated in the United States, Italy and Spain and spanned both the acute and convalescent phases of COVID-19. The prospective study material was composed of cDNA or gDNA derived from T cells, B-cell-depleted T cells, or PBMCs. Subjects who had been exposed to COVID-19, were actively infected with it, or had recovered from it provided the deeply sampled blood TCRbeta repertoires that made up the dataset. A de-identified subject ID, COVID-19 status, age in years and sex were almost always included in the sample metadata. Where available, HLA class I and class II types were taken from metadata supplied by the sample provider and were not determined by assay-based typing. The samples were drawn from two sources: the first 160 participants of the ongoing ImmuneRACE study, and 1,000 to 1,500 subjects contributed by 6 global collaborators. A freely available public database, intended as a resource for researchers studying the immune response to SARS-CoV-2, is where the repertoires were released. Overall study results and their limits: The quantity of clinical and demographic metadata differed by source and by participant and was supplied without curation.

Trimming leaves V shorter by 5 bases and J shorter by 11 bases, with the junction holding 11 bases beyond the gene matches. The CDR3 numbers 16 residues from cysteine through phenylalanine. Of all the DNA, just the CDR3 is kept, 48 bases in frame from base 1. In the germline V gene (reference sequence), CDR1 corresponds to SGHNT and CDR2 to YYREEE. A note on this clone: Its specific antigen is unknown. No much larger clone is present one base from it, and per-base qualities are unavailable.

TCRbeta CDR3 regions were amplified from genomic DNA by means of the immunoSEQ Assay, a bias-controlled multiplex PCR. Regarding the original processing steps: Within the assay, amplification of reference gene primers was used to estimate how many nucleated cells each sample contained. Sequence reads were collapsed and filtered to measure the absolute abundance of every unique TCRbeta CDR3 rearrangement. Productive Simpson clonality was computed per sample as the square root of Simpson's diversity index over productive rearrangements. What TCRdb holds here is the immuneACCESS table cut down to in-frame rearrangements. Part of the clones is not present; checked against another copy, under half of the missing clones reflect an unresolved V gene, and the others are unexplained. V and J calls and clone size are those listed in that table; D and trimming were worked out from the DNA. The sample table contains about 300,000 clones; only one count was recorded for 86% of them. The leading ten clones occupy under 3% of the sample.

Participants in the prospective study were enrolled through a virtual design, were aged about 18 to 100 years, and lived in 24 United States geographic areas. To assign participants to cohorts, the prospective study relied on clinical history that participants themselves reported in a screening survey and a study questionnaire. ImmuneRACE Cohort 3 recovered participants were defined by two consecutive negative NP/OP PCR tests, healthcare professional clearance, or symptom resolution. In the prospective study, mobile phlebotomists collected whole blood, serum and a nasopharyngeal or oropharyngeal swab from each participant. Participants in the prospective study had the option to provide additional blood draws and questionnaires over an approximately 2-month period. Blood samples from the prospective study were shipped frozen or at room temperature prior to DNA extraction.

The origin of this receptor is a young woman who had recovered from COVID-19. Sequences were obtained from PBMCs or T cells enriched from blood (not recorded which). The receptor chain draws on TRBV5-4 and TRBJ2-3; TRBD2 aligns with 16 central bases. For the CDR3, the sequence is CASRTGTSGRAEMQYF. The DNA reads TGTGCCAGCAGAACGGGGACTAGCGGGAGGGCCGAGATGCAGTATTTT.